This T cell receptor beta chain was identified during a study of OX40 agonist ivuxolimab in advanced cancers. For the study at large: At about 82% male, the cohort had a mean age of 60 years, ranging from about 20 to 79.

The table came from immunoSEQ multiplex PCR; TCRdb's copy has only in-frame clones and leaves some out. The table has fewer than 60,000 clones, over 70% seen once. Study conclusions and caveats: At 0.1 to 3.0 mg/kg and by week 6, CD4+ and CD8+ T cells in the blood had expanded clonally. There were, on average, more expanded clones in CD8+ T cells than in CD4+.

Germline V gives CDR1 SGHVS, CDR2 FNYEAQ. Trimming left V 3 bases short and J 0 bases short, with 10 bases between. CDR3 length: 15 residues. On this clone itself: Its target is not known.

The chain has TRBV7-6 and TRBJ2-3; D unresolved. This sample comprised CD4+ or CD8+ T cells sorted from blood, obtained in a trial of the OX40 agonist ivuxolimab. The source is an adult with an advanced solid tumor such as melanoma, head and neck, liver or kidney cancer. The CDR3 DNA follows: TGTGCCAGCAGCTTTGTCGGATCTAGCACAGATACGCAGTATTTT. This codes for CASSFVGSSTDTQYF.